Included here is one T cell receptor beta chain sequence, with context. Its antigen is not identified. Trimming at V came to 2 bases and at J to 1 base, leaving 4 bases not matched to a gene. The CDR3 has 15 residues. Per germline, CDR1 MNHNY and CDR2 SVGAGI (reference sequence). Repertoires were generated with immunoSEQ multiplex PCR, while TCRdb's copy carries only in-frame clones and drops some. The sample shows 2 million to 2.5 million clones, 85% to 95% of them seen only once. The source of the sample is a study of shared clonotypes between healthy human individuals. Whole-study findings and limits: Sorted-subset sequencing was shown by rarefaction to be incomplete despite large depth. Memory subsets had estimated richness that was generally smaller than that of naive subsets.

Sequenced sample: naive CD4+ T cells from PBMCs. Subset described: CD45RA+ positively selected. The origin of this receptor is a man younger than 35 in good health. Some clones in this sample may be carry-over from other donors' samples. The V and J genes are TRBV6-6 and TRBJ2-5, with 7 bases fitting TRBD1. The CDR3 sequence is CASSYGDRTQETQYF. DNA for the CDR3: TGTGCCAGCAGTTACGGGGACAGAACCCAAGAGACCCAGTACTTC.